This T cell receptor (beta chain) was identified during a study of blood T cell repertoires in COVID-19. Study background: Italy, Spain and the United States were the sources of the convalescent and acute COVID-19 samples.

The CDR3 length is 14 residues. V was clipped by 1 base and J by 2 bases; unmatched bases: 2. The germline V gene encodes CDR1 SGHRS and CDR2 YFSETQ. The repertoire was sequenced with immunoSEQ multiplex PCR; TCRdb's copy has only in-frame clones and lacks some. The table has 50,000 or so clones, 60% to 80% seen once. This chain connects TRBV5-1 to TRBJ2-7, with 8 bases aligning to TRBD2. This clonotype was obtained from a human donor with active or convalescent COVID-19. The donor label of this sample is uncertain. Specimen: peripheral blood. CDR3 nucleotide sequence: TGCGCCAGCAGCTTGTCGGGACTAGCCTACGAGCAGTACTTC. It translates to CASSLSGLAYEQYF. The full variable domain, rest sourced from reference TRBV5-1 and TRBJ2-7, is KAGVTQTPRYLIKTRGQQVTLSCSPISGHRSVSWYQQTPGQGLQFLFEYFSETQRNKGNFPGRFSGRQFSNSRSEMNVSTLELGDSALYLCASSLSGLAYEQYFGPGTRLTVT.